This TCR beta chain was obtained from a study of OX40 agonist ivuxolimab in advanced cancers. General study findings and limits: Fewer expanded clones were found on average in CD4+ than in CD8+ T cells. Among the nonresponders, some also had low normalized T-cell clonal expansion.

In regard to this clone: What it binds is not known.

V gave up 2 bases and J gave up 8 bases, with 13 bases separating them. This CDR3 is built from 14 residues. The V gene's germline CDR1 is LNHDA and CDR2 SQIVND (reference sequence). Generated by immunoSEQ multiplex PCR, the TCRdb table keeps only in-frame clones and is missing some. Altogether tens of thousands of clones are present, 87% being singletons, with the ten largest covering 23%. Sequencing was performed on CD4+ or CD8+ T cells sorted from blood, taken in a trial of the OX40 agonist ivuxolimab. The receptor comes from an adult with an advanced solid tumor such as melanoma, head and neck, liver or kidney cancer. The rearrangement uses TRBV19 and TRBJ2-1; a weak D match, TRBD2 (7 bases). CDR3 in DNA: TGTGCCAGTAGTATAAGGGGGGGCCGCTATGAGCAGTTCTTC. This codes for CASSIRGGRYEQFF.